This T cell receptor beta chain stems from a study of blood T cells in healthy people across ages. Regarding the study as a whole: Among T cells, TCR beta diversity per million cells dropped roughly linearly as age rose. It was not possible, with unsorted PBMCs, to conclusively compare naive and antigen-experienced cells.

Turning to this clonotype: Its antigen remains unidentified.

From germline, CDR1 is LGHNA and CDR2 YSLEER. The CDR3 is made up of 15 amino acids. Trimming left V 0 bases short and J 2 bases short, with 11 bases between. Using a J-beta primer mix together with a sample-barcoded 5' primer, a second PCR was run for roughly 7 to 12 cycles. Tags on each cDNA molecule came from a template-switch adaptor with 12 random nucleotides. TCRdb passed the 5' RACE reads through MiXCR, listing each CDR3 protein once. The sample comprises about 760,000 distinct CDR3 sequences, just under 25% of which are singletons, and 8% to 10% rests with the top ten. This sample was shared with a second study, whose subject was T cells of mothers and their children. Per that paper: At a sensitivity of approximately 100 clones per million clonotypes, no persistent microchimeric T cell clones appeared.

The sequence came from a boy younger than 18 in good health. The sequencing input was blood. This sequence joins TRBV4-3 and TRBJ2-7, with D possibly being TRBD2 (6 bases). CDR3 region: CASSQEGSGAYEQYF. CDR3 nucleotides: TGCGCCAGCAGCCAAGAGGGTTCGGGAGCCTACGAGCAGTACTTC.